The source of this TCR beta chain is a study of patients and donors after allogeneic stem cell transplantation. TCRdb called the RT-PCR reads again in MiXCR, with one record for every CDR3 protein. The table has tens of thousands of distinct CDR3 sequences, 26% seen once. V dropped 0 bases and J dropped 5; count of bases not matched to a gene: 7. Per germline, CDR1 SSHAT and CDR2 FNYEAQ (reference sequence). The CDR3 covers 16 residues. This rearrangement joins TRBV7-7 to TRBJ2-1, with 7 bases that match TRBD2. The sequencing sample was made of blood, either unsorted or a sorted T cell fraction (not recorded which). This receptor was taken from a human donor who was either an allogeneic HSCT recipient or a stem cell or donor lymphocyte infusion donor (not recorded which). It is not recorded whose cells these are; they may come from a transplant donor. CDR3 protein: CASSLALGGVNNEQFF. CDR3 nucleotides: TGTGCCAGCAGCTTAGCCCTTGGGGGGGTCAACAATGAGCAGTTCTTC.